These T cell receptor beta chains were read from a single sample in a study of blood T cell repertoires in COVID-19. Using immunoSEQ multiplex PCR, the repertoire was profiled, and TCRdb retains in-frame clones only, with some absent. The table lists about 69,000 clones, 79% of them singletons, with roughly 50% in the top ten. The source material was peripheral blood. These receptors all come from a human donor in a cohort sampled during active COVID-19. Each CDR3 is given with its conserved first and last residue. D genes are given only for firm matches. Rows may omit the clone size; those that give it use once, few, many or a size class.

J: TRBJ2-1
size: .
D: .
V: TRBV5-4
DNA: TGTGCCAGCAGAGACTTCAGCGATGAGCAGTTCTTC
CDR3: CASRDFSDEQFF

J: TRBJ1-5
size: .
D: TRBD1
V: TRBV5-8
DNA: TGTGCCAGCAGCATTGGGACAGGGACAGGCAATCAGCCCCAGCATTTT
CDR3: CASSIGTGTGNQPQHF

J: TRBJ2-7
size: .
D: TRBD1
V: TRBV19
DNA: TGTGCCAGTGGACAGGGCTACGAGCAGTACTTC
CDR3: CASGQGYEQYF

J: TRBJ1-2
size: .
D: .
V: TRBV12-3/TRBV12-4
DNA: TGTGCCAGCAGTTCCACGGGGTATATTGGCTACACCTTC
CDR3: CASSSTGYIGYTF

J: TRBJ1-2
size: .
D: TRBD1
V: TRBV28
DNA: TGTGCCAGCAGTTTACCAGGGGGCAACTATGGCTACACCTTC
CDR3: CASSLPGGNYGYTF

J: TRBJ2-3
size: .
D: .
V: TRBV14
DNA: TGTGCCAGCAGCCCGGGACTCACAGATACGCAGTATTTT
CDR3: CASSPGLTDTQYF

J: TRBJ1-1
size: few
D: .
V: TRBV18
DNA: TGTGCCAGCTCACTCGACACTGAAGCTTTCTTT
CDR3: CASSLDTEAFF

J: TRBJ1-1
size: .
D: .
V: TRBV6-5
DNA: TGTGCCAGCAGTTCCTTCAGGGCAGTGAACACTGAAGCTTTCTTT
CDR3: CASSSFRAVNTEAFF

J: TRBJ2-5
size: .
D: TRBD1
V: TRBV25-1
DNA: TGTGCCAGCAGTGCGACAGGGGGAGGCCAAGAGACCCAGTACTTC
CDR3: CASSATGGGQETQYF

J: TRBJ2-1
size: .
D: .
V: TRBV6-5
DNA: TGTGCCAGCCTCGGTGGGTGGGAGAGAAGCAATGAGCAGTTCTTC
CDR3: CASLGGWERSNEQFF

J: TRBJ1-2
size: .
D: .
V: TRBV5-1
DNA: TGCGCCAGCAGCTTGGGGGAGGTAAACTATGGCTACACCTTC
CDR3: CASSLGEVNYGYTF

J: TRBJ2-3
size: .
D: .
V: TRBV5-6
DNA: TGTGCCAGCAGCTTTGACATACGGTCCGGCACAGATACGCAGTATTTT
CDR3: CASSFDIRSGTDTQYF

J: TRBJ2-6
size: .
D: .
V: TRBV19
DNA: TGTGCCAGTGCCCCAGGGAACCCTGGGGCCAACGTCCTGACTTTC
CDR3: CASAPGNPGANVLTF

J: TRBJ2-3
size: once
D: TRBD2
V: TRBV6-2/TRBV6-3
DNA: TGTGCCAGCAGTTACCTCGGGGGCGGGGGGAGCACAGATACGCAGTATTTT
CDR3: CASSYLGGGGSTDTQYF

J: TRBJ2-5
size: .
D: TRBD1
V: TRBV28
DNA: TGTGCCAGCAGTTTATCGGACAGGGGGTCGGAGACCCAGTACTTC
CDR3: CASSLSDRGSETQYF

J: TRBJ1-6
size: .
D: TRBD1
V: TRBV6-5
DNA: TGTGCCAGCAGGCAACAGGGGTGGTATTCACCCCTCCACTTT
CDR3: CASRQQGWYSPLHF

J: TRBJ1-5
size: .
D: .
V: TRBV7-8
DNA: TGTGCCAGCAGCTTAGACGGTAGCAGCAATCAGCCCCAGCATTTT
CDR3: CASSLDGSSNQPQHF

J: TRBJ2-4
size: once
D: TRBD1
V: TRBV15
DNA: TGTGCCACCACCGATGGACAGGTACTAGCCAAAAACATTCAGTACTTC
CDR3: CATTDGQVLAKNIQYF

J: TRBJ2-2
size: once
D: TRBD1
V: TRBV10-3
DNA: TGTGCCATCACCCGGACAGGGGACACCGGGGAGCTGTTTTTT
CDR3: CAITRTGDTGELFF

J: TRBJ2-5
size: .
D: TRBD1
V: TRBV5-1
DNA: TGCGCCAGCAGTTTTGCCACCGGGACAGGGGGTTCGACCCAGTACTTC
CDR3: CASSFATGTGGSTQYF

J: TRBJ2-5
size: .
D: TRBD2
V: TRBV5-4
DNA: TGTGCCAGCAGCTTAGTAGCGGGGGGGTTCGAGACCCAGTACTTC
CDR3: CASSLVAGGFETQYF

J: TRBJ2-7
size: .
D: .
V: TRBV5-4
DNA: TGTGCCAGCAGCTTGGATTGGGGCCACGAGCAGTACTTC
CDR3: CASSLDWGHEQYF